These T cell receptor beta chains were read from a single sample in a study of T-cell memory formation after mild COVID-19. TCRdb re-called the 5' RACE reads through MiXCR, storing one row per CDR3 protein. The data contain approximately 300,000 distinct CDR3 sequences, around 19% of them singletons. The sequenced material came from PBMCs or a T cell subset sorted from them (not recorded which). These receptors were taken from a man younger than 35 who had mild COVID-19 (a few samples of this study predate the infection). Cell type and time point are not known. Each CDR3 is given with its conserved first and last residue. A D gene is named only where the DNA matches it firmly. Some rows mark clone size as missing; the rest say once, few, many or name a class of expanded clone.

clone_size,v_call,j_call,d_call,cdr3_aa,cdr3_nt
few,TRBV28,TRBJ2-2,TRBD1,CASKQGAGELFF,TGTGCCAGCAAACAGGGGGCCGGGGAGCTGTTTTTT
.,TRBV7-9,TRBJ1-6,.,CASSLDSGYYSPLHF,TGTGCCAGCAGCTTAGACAGCGGATACTATTCACCCCTCCACTTT
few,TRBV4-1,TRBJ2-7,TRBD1,CASSQVGRQGRVGQYF,TGCGCCAGCAGCCAAGTAGGCAGACAGGGCCGAGTGGGGCAGTACTTC
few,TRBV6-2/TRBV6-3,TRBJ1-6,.,CASSSGEPYNSPLHF,TGTGCCAGCAGTTCGGGCGAACCGTATAATTCACCCCTCCACTTT
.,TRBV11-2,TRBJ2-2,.,CASSSRTLNTGELFF,TGTGCCAGCAGCTCTAGGACACTAAACACCGGGGAGCTGTTTTTT
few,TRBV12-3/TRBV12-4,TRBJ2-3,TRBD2,CASSFVPGGTQYF,TGTGCCAGCAGTTTTGTCCCGGGGGGTACGCAGTATTTT
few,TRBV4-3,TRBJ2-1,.,CASSQDSRGSEQFF,TGCGCCAGCAGCCAAGATTCGCGAGGCAGTGAGCAGTTCTTC
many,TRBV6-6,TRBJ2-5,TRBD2,CASSTTSGGSVETQYF,TGTGCCAGCAGTACGACTAGCGGGGGGAGTGTGGAGACCCAGTACTTC
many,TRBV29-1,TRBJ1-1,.,CSVSEGVGTEAFF,TGCAGCGTTTCTGAGGGGGTGGGCACTGAAGCTTTCTTT
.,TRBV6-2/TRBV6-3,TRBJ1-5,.,CASSWRRDQPQHF,TGTGCCAGCAGTTGGCGACGGGATCAGCCCCAGCATTTT
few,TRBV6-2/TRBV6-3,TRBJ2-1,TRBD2,CASSYGTSGDYNEQFF,TGTGCCAGCAGCTACGGGACTAGCGGAGACTACAATGAGCAGTTCTTC